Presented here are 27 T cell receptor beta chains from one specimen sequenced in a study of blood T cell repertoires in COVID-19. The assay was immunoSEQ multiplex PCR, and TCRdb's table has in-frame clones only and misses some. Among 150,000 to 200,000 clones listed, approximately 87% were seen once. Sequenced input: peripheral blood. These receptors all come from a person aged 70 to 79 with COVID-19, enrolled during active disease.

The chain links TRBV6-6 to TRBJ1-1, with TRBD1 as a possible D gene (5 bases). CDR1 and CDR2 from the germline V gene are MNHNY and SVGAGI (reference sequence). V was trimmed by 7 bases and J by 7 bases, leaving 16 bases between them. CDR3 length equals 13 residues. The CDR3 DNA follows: TGTGCCAGCACCGAAATTGACAGCGTTGAAGCTTTCTTT. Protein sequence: CASTEIDSVEAFF.

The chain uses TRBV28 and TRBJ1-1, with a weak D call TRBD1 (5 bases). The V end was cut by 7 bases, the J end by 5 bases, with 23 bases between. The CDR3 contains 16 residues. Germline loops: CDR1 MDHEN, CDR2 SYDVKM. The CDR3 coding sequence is TGTGCCAGCACTTCAGCCCCTGGGGCCCCGAAAACTGAAGCTTTCTTT. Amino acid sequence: CASTSAPGAPKTEAFF.

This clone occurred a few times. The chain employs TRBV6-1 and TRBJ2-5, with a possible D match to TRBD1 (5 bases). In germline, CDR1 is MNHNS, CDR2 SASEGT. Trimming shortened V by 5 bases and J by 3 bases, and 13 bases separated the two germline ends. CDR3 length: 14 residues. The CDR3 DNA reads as TGTGCCAGCAGTTCTAGGTTCAGGGAAGAGACCCAGTACTTC. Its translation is CASSSRFREETQYF.

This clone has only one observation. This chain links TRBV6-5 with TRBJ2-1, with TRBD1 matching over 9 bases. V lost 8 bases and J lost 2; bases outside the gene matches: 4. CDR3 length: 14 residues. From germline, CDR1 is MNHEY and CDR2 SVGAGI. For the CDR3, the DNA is TGTGCCAGCCTGGGGACAGGGCCCTACAATGAGCAGTTCTTC. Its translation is CASLGTGPYNEQFF.

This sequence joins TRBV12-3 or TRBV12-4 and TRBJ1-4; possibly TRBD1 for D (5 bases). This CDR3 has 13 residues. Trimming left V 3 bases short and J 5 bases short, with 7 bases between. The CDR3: CASSFSGNEKLFF. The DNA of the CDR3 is TGTGCCAGCAGTTTTTCAGGGAATGAAAAACTGTTTTTT.

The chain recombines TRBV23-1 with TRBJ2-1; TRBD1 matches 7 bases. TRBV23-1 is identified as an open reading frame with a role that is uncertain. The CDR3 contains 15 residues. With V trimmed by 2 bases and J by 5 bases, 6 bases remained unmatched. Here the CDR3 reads CASSQTGTDNNEQFF. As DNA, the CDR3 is TGCGCCAGCAGTCAAACCGGGACAGACAACAATGAGCAGTTCTTC.

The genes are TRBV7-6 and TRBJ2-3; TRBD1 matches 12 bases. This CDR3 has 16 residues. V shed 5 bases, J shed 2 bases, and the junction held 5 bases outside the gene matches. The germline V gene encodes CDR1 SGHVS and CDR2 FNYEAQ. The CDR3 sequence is CASSHGTGGLTDTQYF. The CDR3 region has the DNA TGTGCCAGCAGCCACGGGACAGGGGGCCTCACAGATACGCAGTATTTT.

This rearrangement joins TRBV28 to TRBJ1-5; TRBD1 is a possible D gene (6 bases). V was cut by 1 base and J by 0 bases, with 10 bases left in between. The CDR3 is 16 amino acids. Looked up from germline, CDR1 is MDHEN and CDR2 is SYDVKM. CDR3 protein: CASSLYPGDSNQPQHF. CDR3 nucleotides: TGTGCCAGCAGTTTATACCCAGGGGATAGCAATCAGCCCCAGCATTTT.

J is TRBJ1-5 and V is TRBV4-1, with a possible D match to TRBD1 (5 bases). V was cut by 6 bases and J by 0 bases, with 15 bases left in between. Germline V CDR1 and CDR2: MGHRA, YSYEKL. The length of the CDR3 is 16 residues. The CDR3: CASRLADSLSNQPQHF. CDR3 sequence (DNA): TGCGCCAGCAGGCTTGCCGACAGCCTTAGCAATCAGCCCCAGCATTTT.

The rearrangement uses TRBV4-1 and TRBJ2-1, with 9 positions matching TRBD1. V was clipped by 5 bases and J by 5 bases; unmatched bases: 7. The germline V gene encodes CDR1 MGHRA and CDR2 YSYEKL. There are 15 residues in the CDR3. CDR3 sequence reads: CASSTRDRVNNEQFF. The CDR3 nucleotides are TGCGCCAGCAGCACCCGGGACAGGGTTAACAATGAGCAGTTCTTC.

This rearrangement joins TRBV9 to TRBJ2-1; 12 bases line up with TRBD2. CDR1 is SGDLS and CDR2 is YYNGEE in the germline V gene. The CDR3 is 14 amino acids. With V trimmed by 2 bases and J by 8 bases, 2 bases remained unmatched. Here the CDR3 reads CASSVTSGGYEQFF. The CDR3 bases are TGTGCCAGCAGCGTGACTAGCGGGGGATATGAGCAGTTCTTC.

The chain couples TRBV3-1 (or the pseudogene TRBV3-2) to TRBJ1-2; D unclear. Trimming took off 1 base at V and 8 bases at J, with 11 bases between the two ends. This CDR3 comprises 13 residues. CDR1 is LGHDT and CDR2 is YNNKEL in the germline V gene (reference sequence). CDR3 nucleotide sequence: TGTGCCAGCAGCCAAGTCACAGCGGGAGGCTACACCTTC. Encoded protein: CASSQVTAGGYTF.

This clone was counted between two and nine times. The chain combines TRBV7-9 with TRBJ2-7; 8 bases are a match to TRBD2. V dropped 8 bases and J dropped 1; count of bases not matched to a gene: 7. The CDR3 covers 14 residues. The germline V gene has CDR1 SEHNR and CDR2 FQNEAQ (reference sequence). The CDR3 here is CASGPGTSSYEQYF. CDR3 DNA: TGTGCCAGCGGACCCGGGACTAGTTCCTACGAGCAGTACTTC.

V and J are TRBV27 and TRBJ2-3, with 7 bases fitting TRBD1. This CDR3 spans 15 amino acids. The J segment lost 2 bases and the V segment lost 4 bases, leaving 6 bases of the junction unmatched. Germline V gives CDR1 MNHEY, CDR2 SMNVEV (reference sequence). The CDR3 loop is CASSSGTANTDTQYF. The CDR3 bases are TGTGCCAGCAGTTCCGGGACAGCTAACACAGATACGCAGTATTTT.

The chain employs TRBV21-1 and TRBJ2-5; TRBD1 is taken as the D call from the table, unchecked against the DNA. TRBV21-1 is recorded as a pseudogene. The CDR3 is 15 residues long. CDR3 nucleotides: TGTGCCAGCAGCGACCGGGACAGGGCCAATCAAGCCCAGTACTTC. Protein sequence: CASSDRDRANQAQYF.

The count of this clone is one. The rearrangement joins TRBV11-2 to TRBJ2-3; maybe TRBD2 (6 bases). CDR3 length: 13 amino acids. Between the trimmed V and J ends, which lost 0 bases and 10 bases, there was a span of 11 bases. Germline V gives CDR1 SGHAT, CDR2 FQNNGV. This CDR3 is CASSLEEGTAQYF. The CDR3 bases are TGTGCCAGCAGCTTAGAGGAGGGGACGGCGCAGTATTTT.

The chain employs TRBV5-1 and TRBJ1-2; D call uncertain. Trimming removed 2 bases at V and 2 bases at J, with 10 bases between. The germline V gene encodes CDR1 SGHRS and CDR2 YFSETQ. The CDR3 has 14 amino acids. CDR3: CASSFFGENYGYTF. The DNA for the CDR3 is TGCGCCAGCAGCTTTTTTGGGGAGAACTATGGCTACACCTTC.

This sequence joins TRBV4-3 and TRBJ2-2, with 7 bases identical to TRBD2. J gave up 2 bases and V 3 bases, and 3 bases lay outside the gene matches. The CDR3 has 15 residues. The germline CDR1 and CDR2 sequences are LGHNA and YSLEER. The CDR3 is CASSQGTTNTGELFF. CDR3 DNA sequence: TGCGCCAGCAGCCAGGGGACTACCAACACCGGGGAGCTGTTTTTT.

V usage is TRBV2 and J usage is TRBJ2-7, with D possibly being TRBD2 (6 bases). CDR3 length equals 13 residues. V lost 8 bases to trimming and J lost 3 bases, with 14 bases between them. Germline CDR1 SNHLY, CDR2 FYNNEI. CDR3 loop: CASWGVGVYEQYF. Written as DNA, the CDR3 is TGTGCCAGCTGGGGGGTGGGAGTCTACGAGCAGTACTTC.

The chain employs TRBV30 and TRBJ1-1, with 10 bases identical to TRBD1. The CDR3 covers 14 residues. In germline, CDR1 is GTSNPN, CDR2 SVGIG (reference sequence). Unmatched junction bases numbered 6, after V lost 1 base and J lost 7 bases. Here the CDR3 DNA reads TGTGCCTGGAGTGGCCGGGACAGGGGCGGTGAAGCTTTCTTT. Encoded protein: CAWSGRDRGGEAFF.

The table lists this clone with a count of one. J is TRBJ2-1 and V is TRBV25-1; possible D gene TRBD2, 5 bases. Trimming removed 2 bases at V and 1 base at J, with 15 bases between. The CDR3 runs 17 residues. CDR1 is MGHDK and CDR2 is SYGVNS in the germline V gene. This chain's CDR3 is CASSEPRGFLSYNEQFF. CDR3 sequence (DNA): TGTGCCAGCAGTGAACCCCGAGGGTTCTTGTCCTACAATGAGCAGTTCTTC.

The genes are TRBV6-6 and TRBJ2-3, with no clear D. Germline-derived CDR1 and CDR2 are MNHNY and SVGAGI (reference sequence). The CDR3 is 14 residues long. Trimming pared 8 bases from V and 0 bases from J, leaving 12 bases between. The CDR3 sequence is CASCLYSSTDTQYF. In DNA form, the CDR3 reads TGTGCCAGCTGTCTCTATAGTAGCACAGATACGCAGTATTTT.

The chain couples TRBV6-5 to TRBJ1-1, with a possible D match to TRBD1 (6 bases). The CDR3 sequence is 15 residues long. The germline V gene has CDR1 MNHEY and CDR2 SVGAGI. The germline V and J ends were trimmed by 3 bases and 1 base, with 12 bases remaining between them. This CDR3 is CASSYLPDRNTEAFF. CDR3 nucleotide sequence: TGTGCCAGCAGTTATTTACCGGACAGGAACACTGAAGCTTTCTTT.

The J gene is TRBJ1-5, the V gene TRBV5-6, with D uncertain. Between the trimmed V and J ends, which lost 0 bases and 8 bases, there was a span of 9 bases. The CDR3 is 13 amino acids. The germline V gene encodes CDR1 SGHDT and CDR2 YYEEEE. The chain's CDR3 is CASSLVSGEPQHF. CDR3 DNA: TGTGCCAGCAGCTTGGTGTCTGGAGAGCCCCAGCATTTT.

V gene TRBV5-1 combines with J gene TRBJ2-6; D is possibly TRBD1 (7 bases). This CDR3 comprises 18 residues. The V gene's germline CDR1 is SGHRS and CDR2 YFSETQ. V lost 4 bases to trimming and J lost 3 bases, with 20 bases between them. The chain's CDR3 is CASSQDRDFWFGANVLTF. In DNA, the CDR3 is TGCGCCAGCAGCCAAGACAGGGACTTCTGGTTTGGGGCCAACGTCCTGACTTTC.

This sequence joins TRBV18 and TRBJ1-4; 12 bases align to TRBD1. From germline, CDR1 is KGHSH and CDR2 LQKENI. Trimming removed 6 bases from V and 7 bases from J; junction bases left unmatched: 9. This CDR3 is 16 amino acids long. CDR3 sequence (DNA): TGTGCCAGCTCGCAAGGGGGACAGGGGGCCGGTGAAAAACTGTTTTTT. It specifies CASSQGGQGAGEKLFF.

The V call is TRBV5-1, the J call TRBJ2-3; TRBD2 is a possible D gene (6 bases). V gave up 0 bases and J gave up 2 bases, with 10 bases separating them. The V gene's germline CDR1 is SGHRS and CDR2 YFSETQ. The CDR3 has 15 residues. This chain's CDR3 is CASSLDGGATDTQYF. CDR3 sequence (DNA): TGCGCCAGCAGCTTGGACGGGGGAGCCACAGATACGCAGTATTTT.